Listed below are T cell receptor beta chains from one sample, sequenced in a study of T cells after yellow fever vaccination. From the 5' RACE reads, TCRdb called clonotypes with MiXCR, one entry per CDR3 protein. Of 250,000 or so distinct CDR3 sequences listed, about 3.5% are singletons. Sequencing used PBMCs, obtained 15 days after the yellow fever booster vaccination. These receptors originate from a man aged 18 to 30 who received the YFV17D yellow fever vaccine. CDR3s include the opening cysteine and the closing phenylalanine or tryptophan. D genes are given only for firm matches. The size field reads once, few, many, or a class for an expanded clone.

cdr3_nt,cdr3_aa,clone_size,v_call,j_call,d_call
TGTGCCAGCAGCCTACAGGCTGGGGAGACTGAAGCTTTCTTT,CASSLQAGETEAFF,many,TRBV7-9,TRBJ1-1,NA
TGTGCCAGCAGTTTAGTCCGGCCACTCCAAGAGACCCAGTACTTC,CASSLVRPLQETQYF,many,TRBV28,TRBJ2-5,NA
TGTGCCAGCAGCCCGGGGGGGGGCACCGGGGAGCTGTTTTTT,CASSPGGGTGELFF,many,TRBV12-3/TRBV12-4,TRBJ2-2,TRBD2
TGTGCCAGCAGTACCCTCCGGGGAACCGGGGAGCTGTTTTTT,CASSTLRGTGELFF,many,TRBV6-2/TRBV6-3,TRBJ2-2,NA
TGTGCCAGCACCCCGGGATGGGGGATCGACACTGAAGCTTTCTTT,CASTPGWGIDTEAFF,many,TRBV27,TRBJ1-1,NA
TGTGCCAGCAGCCACGGGACAGCCGGCTACACCTTC,CASSHGTAGYTF,many,TRBV7-9,TRBJ1-2,TRBD1
TGTGCCAGCAGCTTCCTCCGACTAGCGGGGGGTACAGATACGCAGTATTTT,CASSFLRLAGGTDTQYF,many,TRBV7-2,TRBJ2-3,TRBD2
TGCGCCAGCAGTCAAGGTCAGCCCCAGCATTTT,CASSQGQPQHF,many,TRBV23-1,TRBJ1-5,NA
TGTGCCAGCAGCCCAGTGCGGGCGGCCGGGGAGCTGTTTTTT,CASSPVRAAGELFF,many,TRBV7-2,TRBJ2-2,NA
TGTGCCAGCAGCCCGGGGATAAGCACAGATACGCAGTATTTT,CASSPGISTDTQYF,many,TRBV5-4,TRBJ2-3,NA
TGTGCCAGCAGCCAAGACAGGCAGCCAGCTAACTATGGCTACACCTTC,CASSQDRQPANYGYTF,many,TRBV3-1,TRBJ1-2,NA
TGCAGTGCTAGCGGCGGGGGTGGGGAGACCCAGTACTTC,CSASGGGGETQYF,many,TRBV20-1,TRBJ2-5,TRBD2
TGTGCCAGTAGTAACATACCGGTGGGACTAGCGGGGGGGCCCGGGGACAATGAGCAGTTCTTC,CASSNIPVGLAGGPGDNEQFF,few,TRBV19,TRBJ2-1,TRBD2
TGCGCCACCGCCGTGGGGGGGGGGTACAATGAGCAGTTCTTC,CATAVGGGYNEQFF,many,TRBV5-1,TRBJ2-1,TRBD2
TGTGCCAGCAGCTTAGGTCTAGCAGAGACCCAGTACTTC,CASSLGLAETQYF,few,TRBV5-4,TRBJ2-5,NA